These T cell receptor beta chains were read from a single sample in a study of T cell responses to AZD1222 COVID-19 vaccine. The assay was immunoSEQ multiplex PCR, and TCRdb's table has in-frame clones only and misses some. Of about 76,000 clones listed, roughly nine tenths are singletons. The starting material was peripheral blood, obtained on day 0 of AZD1222 vaccination. The receptors come from an adult in good health. CDR3s include the opening cysteine and the closing phenylalanine or tryptophan. The D gene is left open where the match is weak. Some rows mark clone size as missing; the rest say once, few, many or name a class of expanded clone.

abundance,j_gene,d_gene,v_gene,CDR3aa,CDR3nt
NA,TRBJ1-5,NA,TRBV19,CASSTFLRQSRNQPQHF,TGTGCCAGTAGTACTTTCCTACGACAGTCACGGAATCAGCCCCAGCATTTT
NA,TRBJ2-1,TRBD2,TRBV28,CASSTPTSGRVSYNEQFF,TGTGCCAGCAGCACACCGACTAGCGGGAGGGTCTCCTACAATGAGCAGTTCTTC
NA,TRBJ2-7,TRBD1,TRBV30,CAWSVIRSRQGLSYEQYF,TGTGCCTGGAGTGTGATTCGCTCCCGACAGGGTTTATCCTACGAGCAGTACTTC
NA,TRBJ2-4,NA,TRBV10-3,CAISDLDLAKNIQYF,TGTGCCATCAGTGACTTGGACCTAGCCAAAAACATTCAGTACTTC
NA,TRBJ2-3,NA,TRBV5-8,CASSPGGAFTDTQYF,TGTGCCAGCAGCCCCGGAGGGGCGTTCACAGATACGCAGTATTTT
NA,TRBJ2-7,TRBD1,TRBV27,CASSFRDRGFEQYF,TGTGCCAGCAGTTTTCGTGACAGGGGGTTCGAGCAGTACTTC
NA,TRBJ1-1,NA,TRBV21-1,CASRKEGVATEAFF,TGTGCCAGCAGGAAGGAGGGAGTTGCCACTGAAGCTTTCTTT
NA,TRBJ2-7,NA,TRBV7-2,CASSSRHAYEQYF,TGTGCCAGCAGCTCCAGACACGCCTACGAGCAGTACTTC
NA,TRBJ2-3,NA,TRBV18,CASSPWTPRADTQYF,TGTGCCAGCTCACCCTGGACTCCGAGGGCAGATACGCAGTATTTT
NA,TRBJ2-3,NA,TRBV6-5,CASRDDTDTQYF,TGTGCCAGCAGGGACGACACAGATACGCAGTATTTT
NA,TRBJ1-2,TRBD1,TRBV5-4,CASSLPGTEGYTF,TGTGCCAGCAGCCTCCCCGGGACAGAGGGCTACACCTTC
once,TRBJ1-1,NA,TRBV7-9,CASSLGRGNTEAFF,TGTGCCAGCAGCTTGGGTAGGGGGAACACTGAAGCTTTCTTT
NA,TRBJ1-6,NA,TRBV21-1,CASSKERKFNSPLHF,TGTGCCAGCAGCAAAGAACGGAAGTTTAATTCACCCCTCCACTTT
NA,TRBJ2-5,NA,TRBV9,CASSASRVLETQYF,TGTGCCAGCAGCGCGAGCAGGGTTCTAGAGACCCAGTACTTC
NA,TRBJ1-2,NA,TRBV4-1,CASSQGTGYGYTF,TGCGCCAGCAGCCAAGGTACAGGGTATGGCTACACCTTC
NA,TRBJ2-1,NA,TRBV4-3,CASSQDRGLGNEQFF,TGCGCCAGCAGCCAAGATCGAGGACTTGGCAATGAGCAGTTCTTC
NA,TRBJ2-7,NA,TRBV7-9,CASSSPVGFEQYF,TGTGCCAGCAGCTCCCCCGTGGGGTTCGAGCAGTACTTC
NA,TRBJ2-5,NA,TRBV6-9,CASFRSQETQYF,TGTGCCAGCTTTAGGAGTCAAGAGACCCAGTACTTC
NA,TRBJ1-1,NA,TRBV5-6,CASSRNTEAFF,TGTGCCAGCAGTAGGAACACTGAAGCTTTCTTT
NA,TRBJ1-6,NA,TRBV30,CAWGRDNSPLHF,TGTGCCTGGGGGCGAGATAATTCACCCCTCCACTTT
NA,TRBJ1-4,NA,TRBV19,CASSIDLGGNEKLFF,TGTGCCAGTAGTATAGATCTTGGGGGGAATGAAAAACTGTTTTTT
NA,TRBJ1-4,NA,TRBV11-3,CASNRGVDEKLFF,TGTGCCAGCAATAGGGGGGTAGATGAAAAACTGTTTTTT
NA,TRBJ2-2,TRBD2,TRBV19,CASSTSGSPDPGELFF,TGTGCCAGTAGTACCAGCGGGAGCCCCGACCCCGGGGAGCTGTTTTTT
NA,TRBJ1-2,TRBD1,TRBV30,CAWSRSSAGTGATTNYGYTF,TGTGCCTGGAGTCGAAGCTCTGCGGGGACAGGGGCTACTACTAACTATGGCTACACCTTC